This record looks at one T cell receptor (beta chain) sequence and its context. Its antigen is currently unknown. The authors ran a second PCR of roughly 6 to 12 cycles using a sample-barcoded 5' primer and a J-beta primer mix. Each TCR beta cDNA got a 12-nucleotide random molecular identifier. Each single sample gave us at least 2.5 million CDR3-containing paired-end reads. MiXCR, run by TCRdb on the 5' RACE reads, gives a single entry per CDR3 protein. Of 850,000 to 950,000 distinct CDR3 sequences listed, less than 35% were seen once; the top ten hold around a sixth. The sample originates from a study of blood T cells in healthy people across ages. Study observations and caveats: Bulk PBMC profiling left naive and antigen-experienced comparisons inconclusive. Changes in expanded clonotypes were possibly confounded, as the CMV status of donors was unknown.

This CDR3 contains 13 residues. Germline CDR1 MNHNY, CDR2 SVGAGI (reference sequence). Trimming removed 8 bases at V and 7 bases at J, with 15 bases between. The V and J genes are TRBV6-6 and TRBJ2-1, with D possibly TRBD1 on 7 matching bases. Sequences were obtained from blood. This receptor was obtained from a woman aged 80 or older in good health. The CDR3 sequence is CASSIAGGNEQFF. CDR3 in DNA: TGTGCCAGCTCGATTGCAGGGGGGAATGAGCAGTTCTTC.